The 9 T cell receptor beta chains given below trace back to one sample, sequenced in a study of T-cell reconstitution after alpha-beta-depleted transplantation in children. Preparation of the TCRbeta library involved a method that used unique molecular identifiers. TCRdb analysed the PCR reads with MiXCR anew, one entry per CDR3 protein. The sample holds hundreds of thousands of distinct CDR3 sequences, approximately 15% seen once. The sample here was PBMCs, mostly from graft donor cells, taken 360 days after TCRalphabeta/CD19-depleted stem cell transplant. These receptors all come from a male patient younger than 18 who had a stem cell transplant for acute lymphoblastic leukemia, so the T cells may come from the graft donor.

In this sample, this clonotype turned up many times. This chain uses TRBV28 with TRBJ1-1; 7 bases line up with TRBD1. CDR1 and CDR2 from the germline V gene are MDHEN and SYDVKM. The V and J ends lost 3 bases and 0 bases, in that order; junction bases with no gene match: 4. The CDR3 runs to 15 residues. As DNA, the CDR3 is TGTGCCAGCAGTTTCCCGGGACAGATGAACACTGAAGCTTTCTTT. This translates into CASSFPGQMNTEAFF. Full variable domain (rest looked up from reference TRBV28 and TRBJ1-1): DVKVTQSSRYLVKRTGEKVFLECVQDMDHENMFWYRQDPGLGLRLIYFSYDVKMKEKGDIPEGYSVSREKKERFSLILESASTNQTSMYLCASSFPGQMNTEAFFGQGTRLTVV.

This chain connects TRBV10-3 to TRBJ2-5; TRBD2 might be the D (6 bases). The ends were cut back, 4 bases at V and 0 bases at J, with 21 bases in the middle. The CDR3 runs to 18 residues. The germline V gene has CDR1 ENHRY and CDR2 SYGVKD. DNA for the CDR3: TGTGCCATCAGTGTTGGGACTGGCAGCCGAGGGTACCAAGAGACCCAGTACTTC. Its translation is CAISVGTGSRGYQETQYF.

The chain's CDR3 is CASRPTKQGGRNYGYTF. The DNA for the CDR3 is TGTGCCAGCAGGCCGACAAAACAGGGGGGCCGAAACTATGGCTACACCTTC. This chain links TRBV28 with TRBJ1-2, with 8 bases identical to TRBD1. The germline V gene encodes CDR1 MDHEN and CDR2 SYDVKM. V dropped 6 bases and J dropped 2; count of bases not matched to a gene: 14. This CDR3 region has 17 residues.

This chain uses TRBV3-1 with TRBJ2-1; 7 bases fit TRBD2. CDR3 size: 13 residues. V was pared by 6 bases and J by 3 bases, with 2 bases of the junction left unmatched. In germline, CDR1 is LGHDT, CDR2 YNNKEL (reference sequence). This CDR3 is CASSGEGYNEQFF. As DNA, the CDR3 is TGTGCCAGCAGTGGGGAGGGCTACAATGAGCAGTTCTTC.

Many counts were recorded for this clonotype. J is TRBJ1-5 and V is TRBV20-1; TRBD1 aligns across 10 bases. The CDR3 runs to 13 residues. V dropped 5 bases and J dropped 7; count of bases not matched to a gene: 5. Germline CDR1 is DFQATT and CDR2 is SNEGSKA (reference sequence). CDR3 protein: CSARGQGDQPQHF. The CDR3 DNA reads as TGCAGTGCTCGAGGACAGGGGGACCAGCCCCAGCATTTT.

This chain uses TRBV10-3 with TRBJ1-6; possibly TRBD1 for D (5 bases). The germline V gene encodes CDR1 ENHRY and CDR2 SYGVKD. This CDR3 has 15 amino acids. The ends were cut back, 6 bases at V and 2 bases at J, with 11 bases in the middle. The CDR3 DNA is TGTGCCATCAGGGATCCAGGGCCCTATAATTCACCCCTCCACTTT. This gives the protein CAIRDPGPYNSPLHF.

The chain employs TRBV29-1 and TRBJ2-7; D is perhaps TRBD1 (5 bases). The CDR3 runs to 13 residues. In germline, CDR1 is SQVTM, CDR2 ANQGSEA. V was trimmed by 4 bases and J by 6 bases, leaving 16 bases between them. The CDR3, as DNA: TGCAGCGTTGTAGGGGAAACCCTCTTCGAGCAGTACTTC. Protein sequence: CSVVGETLFEQYF.

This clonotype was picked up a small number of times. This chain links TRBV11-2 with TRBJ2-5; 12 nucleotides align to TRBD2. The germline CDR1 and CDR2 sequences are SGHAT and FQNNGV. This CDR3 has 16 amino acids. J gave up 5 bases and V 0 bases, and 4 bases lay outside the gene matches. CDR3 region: CASSLETSGRWETQYF. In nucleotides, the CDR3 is TGTGCCAGCAGCTTAGAAACTAGCGGGAGGTGGGAGACCCAGTACTTC.

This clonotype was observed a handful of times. The CDR3 nucleotides read TGCGCCAGCAGCCGGGGAGGGCAGAGCTCCTACGAGCAGTACTTC. Translated: CASSRGGQSSYEQYF. The J gene is TRBJ2-7, the V gene TRBV5-1; 7 nucleotides match TRBD2. The CDR3 extends over 15 amino acids. Germline assignment: CDR1 SGHRS and CDR2 YFSETQ. J was trimmed by 0 bases and V by 4 bases; bases with no gene match: 7.